This TCR beta chain originates from a study of blood T cell repertoires in COVID-19. Across the whole study: Samples came from the United States, Italy and Spain, spanning acute and convalescent COVID-19.

The Seattle patients joined while their infection was active and were tracked longitudinally afterward. The V end was cut by 4 bases, the J end by 1 base, with 9 bases between. The V gene's germline CDR1 is SQVTM and CDR2 ANQGSEA. The CDR3 runs to 13 residues. The method was immunoSEQ multiplex PCR; TCRdb's version includes in-frame clones alone and lacks a portion of them. The sample contains roughly 200,000 clones, roughly 84% of which appear only once. The sequence derives from a person between 65 and 80 years old with COVID-19, enrolled during active disease. Sequencing was performed on peripheral blood. This chain connects TRBV29-1 to TRBJ2-3; weak D call: TRBD2 (6 bases). CDR3 nucleotide sequence: TGCAGCGTTGGTACTAGCCGCACAGATACGCAGTATTTT. This encodes CSVGTSRTDTQYF.